The sequence of this T cell receptor beta chain was determined in a study of cytomegalovirus exposure and HLA in healthy donors. Study background: The 110 million or so unique TCR beta sequences, from roughly 170 million T cells, were found by an earlier analysis. Whole-study findings and limits: In a later analysis, TCR beta V- and J-gene trimming was associated with a missense DCLRE1C variant. Researchers catalogued about 160 TCR beta chains as cytomegalovirus-associated. Many donors carried some public TCRs, although rarity characterized most TCR sequences.

Germline lookup yields CDR1 WNHNN and CDR2 SYGVQD (reference sequence). V shed 5 bases and J 3 bases; nucleotides not matched to a gene: 6. The CDR3 length is 16 residues. About this clone: The antigen is undetermined.

Amplification used 60 Vbeta primers and 13 Jbeta primers. Profiling relied on immunoSEQ multiplex PCR, and the TCRdb table lists in-frame clones only, not all of them. The sample yields 100,000 to 150,000 clones, more than 65% seen once. The chain employs TRBV10-1 and TRBJ1-4, with 10 bases aligning to TRBD1. Input material: PBMCs. This sequence was found in a man younger than 35 in good health and CMV-seropositive. CDR3 amino acids: CASSPGTGAANEKLFF. Here the CDR3 DNA reads TGCGCCAGCAGTCCCGGGACAGGGGCGGCTAATGAAAAACTGTTTTTT.